These 31 T cell receptor beta chains originate from one sample sequenced in a study of blood T cell repertoires in COVID-19. Sequencing was performed with immunoSEQ multiplex PCR; in TCRdb, only in-frame clones are kept and a portion is missing. The sample includes roughly 250,000 clones, roughly 90% seen only once; the top ten take approximately 9.5%. The source material was PBMCs or T cells enriched from blood (not recorded which). Receptors were obtained from a man between 35 and 55 years old who had recovered from COVID-19.

The J gene is TRBJ2-2, the V gene TRBV29-1; TRBD1 is a possible D gene (6 bases). In germline, CDR1 is SQVTM, CDR2 ANQGSEA. The CDR3 runs 13 residues. The V end lost 6 bases, the J end lost 6 bases, and 14 bases lay between the germline ends. CDR3 region: CSVLGQSPGELFF. The CDR3 coding sequence is TGCAGCGTCCTTGGACAGAGCCCCGGGGAGCTGTTTTTT.

This clone was seen a few times. This chain links TRBV28 with TRBJ1-5; D gene unclear. This CDR3 is 15 amino acids long. Trimming stripped 2 bases from V and 1 base from J, with 9 bases between. Germline V CDR1 and CDR2: MDHEN, SYDVKM. The CDR3 reads CASSLSGPSNQPQHF. The CDR3 coding sequence is TGTGCCAGCAGTTTAAGCGGACCGAGCAATCAGCCCCAGCATTTT.

The chain carries TRBV5-5 and TRBJ2-5; 8 bases agree with TRBD1. CDR1 and CDR2 from the germline V gene are SGHKS and YYEKEE (reference sequence). The J segment lost 2 bases and the V segment lost 3 bases, leaving 3 bases of the junction unmatched. CDR3 length: 14 residues. The CDR3: CASSWTGNQETQYF. CDR3 sequence (DNA): TGTGCCAGCAGCTGGACAGGGAATCAAGAGACCCAGTACTTC.

V and J are TRBV9 and TRBJ2-3; TRBD2 matches 11 bases. Germline V gene data show CDR1 as SGDLS and CDR2 as YYNGEE. This CDR3 is 17 amino acids long. Unmatched junction bases numbered 3, after V lost 0 bases and J lost 0 bases. DNA for the CDR3: TGTGCCAGCAGCGTAGCACTAGCGGGGGAGAGCACAGATACGCAGTATTTT. Its protein product is CASSVALAGESTDTQYF.

The J gene is TRBJ1-2, the V gene TRBV19, with 8 bases identical to TRBD1. V was clipped by 6 bases and J by 4 bases; unmatched bases: 13. The germline CDR1 and CDR2 sequences are LNHDA and SQIVND (reference sequence). CDR3 length equals 16 residues. The CDR3 bases are TGTGCCAGTAGCCCTACCCCCGCGGGACAGGCCTATGGCTACACCTTC. This sequence encodes CASSPTPAGQAYGYTF.

The table lists this clone with a count of one. The rearrangement links TRBV25-1 to TRBJ2-1, with 9 nucleotides matching TRBD1. The CDR3 is made up of 16 amino acids. Germline V gives CDR1 MGHDK, CDR2 SYGVNS. Trimming cost V 6 bases and J 6 bases; bases outside gene matches: 12. The CDR3 region has the DNA TGTGCCAGCAGCCAGGCACTCGGACAGGGGTTCAATGAGCAGTTCTTC. It is translated as CASSQALGQGFNEQFF.

The gene calls are TRBV11-3 and TRBJ2-7, with D unresolved. V dropped 3 bases and J dropped 0 bases, with 3 bases sitting between them. This CDR3 has 12 amino acids. CDR1 and CDR2 from the germline V gene are SGHNT and YENEEA. CDR3 in amino acids: CASSFSSYEQYF. CDR3 nucleotides: TGTGCCAGCAGCTTCAGCTCCTACGAGCAGTACTTC.

V gene TRBV20-1 combines with J gene TRBJ2-7; 10 bases match TRBD1. CDR3 length equals 14 residues. The germline V gene encodes CDR1 DFQATT and CDR2 SNEGSKA (reference sequence). Germline trimming cut 3 bases from V and 7 bases from J; bases unmatched to any gene: 9. The CDR3 spells CSASTEDRGVEQYF. In DNA form, the CDR3 reads TGCAGTGCTAGTACCGAGGACAGGGGGGTTGAGCAGTACTTC.

The genes are TRBV5-1 and TRBJ2-2; 8 positions agree with TRBD2. This CDR3 is 16 amino acids long. The V and J ends lost 0 bases and 7 bases, in that order; junction bases with no gene match: 8. Per the germline V gene, CDR1 is SGHRS and CDR2 is YFSETQ. The CDR3 loop is CASSLAGTSVLGELFF. CDR3 DNA: TGCGCCAGCAGCTTGGCCGGGACTAGTGTTCTCGGGGAGCTGTTTTTT.

The genes are TRBV4-1 and TRBJ2-1; tentatively, D is TRBD2 (6 bases). This CDR3 contains 21 residues. The ends were cut back, 0 bases at V and 0 bases at J, with 24 bases in the middle. CDR1 is MGHRA, CDR2 YSYEKL, per germline. The CDR3 DNA sequence: TGCGCCAGCAGCCAAGATCGCGGCGGGGCGCTTAAAGGGCGCTCCTACAATGAGCAGTTCTTC. Translating it yields CASSQDRGGALKGRSYNEQFF.

V and J are TRBV5-1 and TRBJ1-4; D may be TRBD1 (5 bases). This CDR3 comprises 14 residues. Trimming left V 4 bases short and J 0 bases short, with 7 bases between. In germline, CDR1 is SGHRS, CDR2 YFSETQ. As DNA, the CDR3 is TGCGCCAGCAGCAGGGGCACAACTAATGAAAAACTGTTTTTT. Translated, it gives CASSRGTTNEKLFF.

The chain carries TRBV18 and TRBJ2-1; possible D gene TRBD2, 6 bases. CDR3 length: 15 residues. V was trimmed by 3 bases and J by 6 bases, leaving 15 bases between them. Per germline, CDR1 KGHSH and CDR2 LQKENI. The CDR3 is CASSPSGEIFNEQFF. DNA of the CDR3: TGTGCCAGCTCACCCTCGGGGGAAATTTTCAATGAGCAGTTCTTC.

The chain couples TRBV6-4 to TRBJ1-1, with TRBD1 identical over 7 bases. The CDR3 has 13 residues. CDR1 is MRHNA and CDR2 is SNTAGT in the germline V gene. The ends lost 6 bases at V and 4 bases at J; junction bases unmatched: 5. CDR3: CASRNRGGTEAFF. CDR3 bases: TGTGCCAGCAGGAACAGGGGAGGCACTGAAGCTTTCTTT.

The rearrangement links TRBV6-4 to TRBJ1-2, with D unresolved. The CDR3 contains 16 residues. Trimming removed 3 bases at V and 4 bases at J, with 18 bases between. Germline assignment: CDR1 MRHNA and CDR2 SNTAGT. CDR3 coding DNA: TGTGCCAGCAGTGAACTCGAGGGAAAAACTGCCTATGGCTACACCTTC. Protein: CASSELEGKTAYGYTF.

The chain has TRBV13 and TRBJ2-2; 7 bases map to TRBD1. The germline CDR1 and CDR2 sequences are PRHDT and FYEKMQ (reference sequence). The V and J ends lost 0 bases and 0 bases, in that order; junction bases with no gene match: 1. The CDR3 has 16 amino acids. The CDR3, as DNA: TGTGCCAGCAGCTTAGGCCAGGGGGCGAACACCGGGGAGCTGTTTTTT. Encoded protein: CASSLGQGANTGELFF.

V is TRBV5-5 and J is TRBJ1-6; D gene uncertain. The CDR3 is 17 amino acids. Trimming shortened V by 0 bases and J by 5 bases, and 15 bases separated the two germline ends. Germline V gives CDR1 SGHKS, CDR2 YYEKEE (reference sequence). The DNA of the CDR3 is TGTGCCAGCAGCTTGGCAACGGAGCTTTTTGATAATTCACCCCTCCACTTT. It specifies CASSLATELFDNSPLHF.

The V and J genes are TRBV14 and TRBJ2-5; 9 bases are shared with TRBD2. Germline V lookup: CDR1 SGHDN, CDR2 FVKESK. CDR3 size: 18 residues. V was pared by 0 bases and J by 2 bases, with 10 bases of the junction left unmatched. This CDR3 is CASSQDLSVAGAQETQYF. CDR3 coding DNA: TGTGCCAGCAGCCAAGATCTGTCGGTAGCGGGGGCACAAGAGACCCAGTACTTC.

This clone is a singleton in its sample. This chain links TRBV18 with TRBJ1-1, with 9 positions matching TRBD1. Germline V gene data show CDR1 as KGHSH and CDR2 as LQKENI. The CDR3 has 12 amino acids. The ends lost 4 bases at V and 6 bases at J; junction bases unmatched: 0. The CDR3 loop reads CASSRTGAEAFF. DNA for the CDR3: TGTGCCAGCTCACGGACAGGGGCTGAAGCTTTCTTT.

The V and J genes are TRBV5-1 and TRBJ2-7, with TRBD2 matching 12 bases. Germline CDR1 is SGHRS and CDR2 is YFSETQ. CDR3 size: 19 residues. V was pared by 0 bases and J by 2 bases, with 12 bases of the junction left unmatched. CDR3 sequence (DNA): TGCGCCAGCAGCTTGGTGCCTAGCGGGGGGGCCCGTACTCCCTACGAGCAGTACTTC. Translating it yields CASSLVPSGGARTPYEQYF.

V and J are TRBV6-2 or TRBV6-3 and TRBJ1-2; a possible D gene is TRBD1 (6 bases). Trimming took 5 bases from V and 4 from J, leaving 17 bases between them. The CDR3 spans 15 residues. Germline V gives CDR1 MNHEY, CDR2 SVGEGT. The CDR3 bases are TGTGCCAGCAGTGACGGACAGAGGGCTGGCTATGGCTACACCTTC. This translates into CASSDGQRAGYGYTF.

V gene TRBV7-9 combines with J gene TRBJ2-5; tentatively, D is TRBD2 (5 bases). The ends were cut back, 4 bases at V and 3 bases at J, with 9 bases in the middle. The CDR3 has 13 residues. The V gene's germline CDR1 is SEHNR and CDR2 FQNEAQ (reference sequence). CDR3 DNA sequence: TGTGCCAGCAGCTCGCCGGGGAAAGAGACCCAGTACTTC. As protein: CASSSPGKETQYF. Based on the CDR3 plus reference TRBV7-9 and TRBJ2-5, the full variable domain is DTGVSQNPRHKITKRGQNVTFRCDPISEHNRLYWYRQTLGQGPEFLTYFQNEAQLEKSRLLSDRFSAERPKGSFSTLEIQRTEQGDSAMYLCASSSPGKETQYFGPGTRLLVL.

V usage is TRBV5-1 and J usage is TRBJ2-2; maybe TRBD1 (7 bases). Looked up from germline, CDR1 is SGHRS and CDR2 is YFSETQ. Trimming cost V 4 bases and J 3 bases, with 16 bases left between them. The CDR3 runs to 16 residues. This chain's CDR3 is CASSGRLGGHTGELFF. The CDR3 region has the DNA TGCGCCAGCAGCGGGAGGTTAGGGGGCCACACCGGGGAGCTGTTTTTT.

CDR3: CASSFSLNQPQHF. The CDR3 coding sequence is TGTGCCAGCAGCTTCTCCCTCAATCAGCCCCAGCATTTT. V gene TRBV7-3 combines with J gene TRBJ1-5; D gene uncertain. V gave up 3 bases and J gave up 3 bases, with 6 bases separating them. CDR1 SGHTA and CDR2 FQGTGA come from the germline V gene. This CDR3 comprises 13 residues.

J is TRBJ2-7 and V is TRBV9, with 15 bases identical to TRBD2. Germline-derived CDR1 and CDR2 are SGDLS and YYNGEE. V shed 3 bases, J shed 1 base, and the junction held 5 bases outside the gene matches. The CDR3 loop spans 17 amino acids. The CDR3 coding sequence is TGTGCCAGCAGCGCGGGACTAGCGGGGGGAGGGTCCTACGAGCAGTACTTC. Encoded protein: CASSAGLAGGGSYEQYF.

This sequence joins TRBV4-1 and TRBJ2-5, with 9 bases matching TRBD1. Losses at the gene ends were 1 base for V and 4 bases for J; bases not matched to a gene: 7. Germline V gene data show CDR1 as MGHRA and CDR2 as YSYEKL. CDR3 length: 16 residues. The CDR3 reads CASSQGLGQGGETQYF. CDR3 nucleotides: TGCGCCAGCAGCCAAGGGTTGGGACAGGGTGGAGAGACCCAGTACTTC.

The rearrangement links TRBV4-1 to TRBJ1-4; D is ambiguous. The V end lost 2 bases, the J end lost 5 bases, and 21 bases lay between the germline ends. CDR3 length: 18 amino acids. Germline CDR1 is MGHRA and CDR2 is YSYEKL. CDR3: CASSQLSGPKGGNEKLFF. The CDR3 nucleotides are TGCGCCAGCAGCCAACTGTCCGGACCTAAGGGCGGGAATGAAAAACTGTTTTTT.

The rearrangement links TRBV6-4 to TRBJ2-1, with a weak D call TRBD2 (5 bases). Germline V gene sequence: CDR1 MRHNA, CDR2 SNTAGT. V was trimmed by 6 bases and J by 4 bases, leaving 16 bases between them. The CDR3 consists of 15 residues. CDR3 sequence (DNA): TGTGCCAGCAGCCCCACTCGGGGTCAATACAATGAGCAGTTCTTC. This encodes CASSPTRGQYNEQFF.

This sequence joins TRBV18 and TRBJ1-6; D not resolved. Per the germline V gene, CDR1 is KGHSH and CDR2 is LQKENI. This CDR3 contains 17 residues. V was shortened by 1 base and J by 6 bases, with 16 bases between the two germline ends. CDR3 sequence reads: CASSPLRRDYLNSPLHF. The DNA for the CDR3 is TGTGCCAGCTCACCACTCCGCAGAGACTATCTTAATTCACCCCTCCACTTT.

This chain connects TRBV7-3 to TRBJ2-2; 10 nucleotides align to TRBD2. Germline V gene data show CDR1 as SGHTA and CDR2 as FQGTGA. The CDR3 loop spans 17 amino acids. The V segment lost 6 bases and the J segment 0 bases; nucleotides outside the gene matches: 7. The CDR3 DNA reads TGTGCCAGCAGGGACTTCGGACTAGCGGCGAACACCGGGGAGCTGTTTTTT. Translating gives CASRDFGLAANTGELFF.

The V call is TRBV18, the J call TRBJ1-2; D is ambiguous. V was trimmed by 6 bases and J by 1 base, leaving 15 bases between them. This CDR3 contains 15 residues. Germline V lookup: CDR1 KGHSH, CDR2 LQKENI. CDR3 loop: CASSTGGGNNYGYTF. The CDR3 DNA follows: TGTGCCAGCTCCACGGGCGGAGGAAATAACTATGGCTACACCTTC.

This chain uses TRBV6-5 with TRBJ1-2; 10 nucleotides agree with TRBD1. Germline trimming cut 4 bases from V and 6 bases from J; bases unmatched to any gene: 5. This CDR3 spans 14 amino acids. Germline V gives CDR1 MNHEY, CDR2 SVGAGI. CDR3 nucleotide sequence: TGTGCCAGCAGTTCGAGGGGGACAGGGGATGGCTACACCTTC. It specifies CASSSRGTGDGYTF.